The 5 T cell receptor beta chains reported below all come from one sample, sequenced in a study of blood T cell repertoires in COVID-19. TCRdb's table, derived via immunoSEQ multiplex PCR, lists solely in-frame clones and lacks some. The table has about 270,000 clones, roughly 79% seen once; the top ten hold less than 3%. Material for sequencing was peripheral blood. The receptors here all came from a woman in her sixties with active or convalescent COVID-19.

The V call is TRBV5-4, the J call TRBJ2-1; TRBD2 might be the D (6 bases). V was clipped by 4 bases and J by 6 bases, with 8 bases between them. This CDR3 comprises 12 residues. The germline V gene has CDR1 SGHNT and CDR2 YYREEE (reference sequence). For the CDR3, the DNA is TGTGCCAGCAGCCCCGGGGGCAATGAGCAGTTCTTC. It is translated as CASSPGGNEQFF.

This chain links TRBV10-2 with TRBJ2-3; a possible D gene is TRBD1 (5 bases). The CDR3 has 11 amino acids. Trimming pared 8 bases from V and 10 bases from J, leaving 13 bases between. Germline CDR1 WSHSY, CDR2 SAAADI. CDR3 loop: CASGSRVAQYF. DNA for the CDR3: TGCGCCAGCGGTTCCAGGGTTGCGCAGTATTTT.

This clone was counted a few times. The chain uses TRBV18 and TRBJ1-2; the D gene is possibly TRBD1 (6 bases). CDR3 length: 15 amino acids. The germline V and J ends were trimmed by 1 base and 6 bases, with 15 bases remaining between them. The germline CDR1 and CDR2 sequences are KGHSH and LQKENI. The CDR3 spells CASSPQTGPANGYTF. CDR3 nucleotides: TGTGCCAGCTCACCACAGACAGGACCCGCTAATGGCTACACCTTC.

For this clone: Distinct nucleotide sequences in the sample also encode this CDR3. V gene TRBV27 combines with J gene TRBJ1-5; 9 bases are shared with TRBD1. The CDR3 has 15 amino acids. Germline values: CDR1 MNHEY, CDR2 SMNVEV (reference sequence). The J segment lost 2 bases and the V segment lost 2 bases, leaving 1 base of the junction unmatched. The CDR3 region is CASSLGTGRNQPQHF. The CDR3 DNA reads TGTGCCAGCAGTTTAGGGACAGGGCGCAATCAGCCCCAGCATTTT.

This clone was picked up a small number of times. J is TRBJ2-7 and V is TRBV11-2; 7 bases are a match to TRBD2. The V segment lost 5 bases and the J segment 0 bases; nucleotides outside the gene matches: 13. The CDR3 runs to 17 residues. Germline V gene data show CDR1 as SGHAT and CDR2 as FQNNGV. This CDR3 is CASSLAAGRGTSYEQYF. Written as DNA, the CDR3 is TGTGCCAGCAGCCTGGCGGCCGGGCGGGGGACCTCCTACGAGCAGTACTTC.